A single sample gave rise to the 29 T cell receptor beta chains below, sequenced in a study of human T cells and chemical hapten exposure. Each CDR3 protein gets one entry after TCRdb re-called the RACE reads with MiXCR. This sample has roughly 70,000 distinct CDR3 sequences, with 32% found just once. Sample time point: patch test 1, 2 weeks after DPC sensitization. Indicated treatment: therapeutic diphenylcyclopropenone sensitization with weekly scalp DPC. The sequenced sample was whole blood, obtained in connection with sensitization to the hapten diphenylcyclopropenone (DPC). These receptors came from a man in his forties with alopecia areata. Some clones in this sample may be carry-over from other donors' samples.

The chain combines TRBV27 with TRBJ2-3; the match to TRBD1 covers 7 bases. The CDR3 spans 16 residues. Trimming took 5 bases from V and 0 from J; bases not matched to a gene: 8. Germline CDR1 is MNHEY and CDR2 is SMNVEV (reference sequence). CDR3 DNA sequence: TGTGCCAGCAGTATGGAACGGGACAGAAGCACAGATACGCAGTATTTT. This codes for CASSMERDRSTDTQYF.

The chain has TRBV18 and TRBJ1-5; 7 bases match TRBD1. Germline V gives CDR1 KGHSH, CDR2 LQKENI. This CDR3 has 15 amino acids. Losses at the gene ends were 5 bases for V and 4 bases for J; bases not matched to a gene: 8. DNA of the CDR3: TGTGCCAGCTCAACCGTCGGGACAGATAATCAGCCCCAGCATTTT. This sequence encodes CASSTVGTDNQPQHF.

The CDR3 DNA is TGTGCCAGCAGCCAAGCGTTTACGGGACTCTTTTCGGGTGAGCAGTTCTTC. Translating it yields CASSQAFTGLFSGEQFF. The chain recombines TRBV14 with TRBJ2-1; perhaps TRBD2 as D (6 bases). Between the trimmed V and J ends, which lost 1 base and 9 bases, there was a span of 22 bases. This CDR3 comprises 17 residues. Germline values: CDR1 SGHDN, CDR2 FVKESK. The variable domain in full, completed from reference TRBV14 and TRBJ2-1, reads EAGVTQFPSHSVIEKGQTVTLRCDPISGHDNLYWYRRVMGKEIKFLLHFVKESKQDESGMPNNRFLAERTGGTYSTLKVQPAELEDSGVYFCASSQAFTGLFSGEQFFGPGTRLTVL.

This clonotype appeared a few times. The chain combines TRBV28 with TRBJ1-2, with D possibly being TRBD1 (6 bases). The CDR3 length is 14 residues. CDR1 and CDR2 (germline): MDHEN, SYDVKM. Deletions cut 6 bases from V and 3 bases from J, with 14 bases between. The CDR3 DNA reads TGTGCCAGCAGATTTCTACAGGGTGACTATGGCTACACCTTC. Translation: CASRFLQGDYGYTF.

This clonotype has only a few counts. The chain has TRBV28 and TRBJ2-7; TRBD1 matches 9 bases. Germline assignment: CDR1 MDHEN and CDR2 SYDVKM. The CDR3 is 14 residues long. The ends lost 8 bases at V and 5 bases at J; junction bases unmatched: 10. CDR3 DNA: TGTGCCAGCGCCGGGGACAGGGCCGGGAACGAGCAGTACTTC. Translating it yields CASAGDRAGNEQYF. Drawing the rest from reference TRBV28 and TRBJ2-7, the complete variable domain is DVKVTQSSRYLVKRTGEKVFLECVQDMDHENMFWYRQDPGLGLRLIYFSYDVKMKEKGDIPEGYSVSREKKERFSLILESASTNQTSMYLCASAGDRAGNEQYFGPGTRLTVT.

This clonotype was recorded a few times. This chain connects TRBV7-2 to TRBJ2-7; 10 bases are a match to TRBD1. The V and J ends lost 6 bases and 4 bases, in that order; junction bases with no gene match: 9. Germline CDR1 is SGHTA and CDR2 is FQGNSA. The CDR3 length is 15 residues. The CDR3 DNA follows: TGTGCCAGCAGTTTTCCGGGACAGGGGACTTACGAGCAGTACTTC. As protein: CASSFPGQGTYEQYF.

The rearrangement joins TRBV7-3 to TRBJ1-5; D gene uncertain. Trimming stripped 0 bases from V and 6 bases from J, with 6 bases between. Germline values: CDR1 SGHTA, CDR2 FQGTGA. The CDR3 is 13 residues long. As DNA, the CDR3 is TGTGCCAGCAGCTTAACGGCGGTTCAGCCCCAGCATTTT. It yields the protein CASSLTAVQPQHF. Full variable domain (outside the CDR3, taken from reference TRBV7-3 and TRBJ1-5): GAGVSQTPSNKVTEKGKYVELRCDPISGHTALYWYRQSLGQGPEFLIYFQGTGAADDSGLPNDRFFAVRPEGSVSTLKIQRTERGDSAVYLCASSLTAVQPQHFGDGTRLSIL.

This clonotype was counted a few times. The J gene is TRBJ2-1, the V gene TRBV4-1; 11 nucleotides agree with TRBD2. The ends lost 7 bases at V and 7 bases at J; junction bases unmatched: 12. The CDR3 loop spans 16 amino acids. Looked up from germline, CDR1 is MGHRA and CDR2 is YSYEKL. The CDR3 spells CASKRSGTSGFNEQFF. The CDR3 coding sequence is TGCGCCAGCAAAAGGTCCGGGACTAGCGGATTTAATGAGCAGTTCTTC.

This clonotype occurred a few times. V is TRBV15 and J is TRBJ1-1; D is unresolved. The ends were cut back, 0 bases at V and 8 bases at J, with 10 bases in the middle. CDR3 length: 13 residues. Per the germline V gene, CDR1 is LNHNV and CDR2 is YYDKDF (reference sequence). The DNA of the CDR3 is TGTGCCACCAGCAGAGATCTCAGGCCAGAAGCTTTCTTT. Protein sequence: CATSRDLRPEAFF.

This clonotype appeared a few times. The gene calls are TRBV15 and TRBJ2-5; D remains unclear. The CDR3 covers 14 residues. CDR1 and CDR2 from the germline V gene are LNHNV and YYDKDF (reference sequence). V shed 1 base and J shed 3 bases, with 9 bases lying between them. The CDR3 loop reads CATSRVAAKETQYF. CDR3 sequence (DNA): TGTGCCACCAGCAGAGTGGCAGCTAAAGAGACCCAGTACTTC.

This chain links TRBV20-1 with TRBJ2-7, with D perhaps matching TRBD1 or TRBD2 (6 bases each). Germline values: CDR1 DFQATT, CDR2 SNEGSKA (reference sequence). V was trimmed by 2 bases and J by 3 bases, leaving 14 bases between them. The CDR3 spans 14 residues. For the CDR3, the DNA is TGCAGTGCTAGATCCCCCCGGGGGCTCTACGAGCAGTACTTC. This gives the protein CSARSPRGLYEQYF.

In this sample, this clonotype turned up once. The V gene is TRBV20-1, the J gene TRBJ2-7; a possible D gene is TRBD1 (5 bases). The length of the CDR3 is 12 residues. Germline-derived CDR1 and CDR2 are DFQATT and SNEGSKA (reference sequence). V lost 6 bases to trimming and J lost 3 bases, with 12 bases between them. CDR3 sequence: CSANGQHYEQYF. The CDR3 bases are TGCAGTGCAAATGGACAACACTACGAGCAGTACTTC.

This clonotype was seen a handful of times. V usage is TRBV9 and J usage is TRBJ2-7; 8 nucleotides align to TRBD1. The V segment lost 0 bases and the J segment 3 bases; nucleotides outside the gene matches: 5. The CDR3 is 15 amino acids. Germline CDR1 is SGDLS and CDR2 is YYNGEE. The CDR3 DNA sequence: TGTGCCAGCAGCGTAGGACAGGGGTTGGACTACGAGCAGTACTTC. Translating it yields CASSVGQGLDYEQYF. The whole variable domain, remainder taken from reference TRBV9 and TRBJ2-7, is DSGVTQTPKHLITATGQRVTLRCSPRSGDLSVYWYQQSLDQGLQFLIQYYNGEERAKGNILERFSAQQFPDLHSELNLSSLELGDSALYFCASSVGQGLDYEQYFGPGTRLTVT.

This chain connects TRBV5-1 to TRBJ2-3; D gene uncertain. Trimming left V 3 bases short and J 0 bases short, with 8 bases between. CDR1 SGHRS and CDR2 YFSETQ come from the germline V gene. The CDR3 is 14 amino acids. The CDR3 spells CASSSTSSTDTQYF. The DNA for the CDR3 is TGCGCCAGCAGCTCAACTTCTAGCACAGATACGCAGTATTTT. The full variable domain, its missing parts supplied by reference TRBV5-1 and TRBJ2-3, is KAGVTQTPRYLIKTRGQQVTLSCSPISGHRSVSWYQQTPGQGLQFLFEYFSETQRNKGNFPGRFSGRQFSNSRSEMNVSTLELGDSALYLCASSSTSSTDTQYFGPGTRLTVL.

This clonotype appeared a single time. V gene TRBV28 combines with J gene TRBJ1-5; 7 bases match TRBD1. Germline CDR1 MDHEN, CDR2 SYDVKM. There are 14 residues in the CDR3. The ends lost 6 bases at V and 3 bases at J; junction bases unmatched: 5. Here the CDR3 DNA reads TGTGCCAGCAGGAACAGGGGTCCCAATCAGCCCCAGCATTTT. Encoded protein: CASRNRGPNQPQHF.

This clonotype was seen a handful of times. The rearrangement links TRBV6-5 to TRBJ1-5; D is ambiguous. V lost 6 bases and J 0 bases, leaving 12 bases between the germline ends. The CDR3 is made up of 15 amino acids. From germline, CDR1 is MNHEY and CDR2 SVGAGI. CDR3 region: CASSDRRNSNQPQHF. The CDR3 DNA sequence: TGTGCCAGCAGCGACCGCAGAAATAGCAATCAGCCCCAGCATTTT.

The rearrangement joins TRBV20-1 to TRBJ1-4; TRBD1 aligns across 9 bases. This CDR3 has 15 amino acids. V trimming: 0 bases; J trimming: 8 bases; junction bases outside the gene matches: 7. Germline V lookup: CDR1 DFQATT, CDR2 SNEGSKA (reference sequence). Here the CDR3 DNA reads TGCAGTGCTAGAGATTTGGGACAGGGTAGGGAAAAACTGTTTTTT. Translated, it gives CSARDLGQGREKLFF.

There are a few counts of this clonotype. The chain joins TRBV3-1 to TRBJ2-5; D perhaps matches TRBD1 (5 bases). V was clipped by 1 base and J by 5 bases, with 5 bases between them. CDR1 and CDR2 (germline): LGHDT, YNNKEL (reference sequence). This CDR3 is built from 12 residues. The CDR3 DNA follows: TGTGCCAGCAGCCAAGCAGGGGAGACCCAGTACTTC. Its translation is CASSQAGETQYF.

This clonotype was seen a few times. V gene TRBV12-3 or TRBV12-4 combines with J gene TRBJ2-7; either TRBD1 or TRBD2 may fit D (5 bases each). V was pared by 4 bases and J by 4 bases, with 17 bases between. The CDR3 consists of 15 residues. This chain's CDR3 is CASSSLEGNLYEQYF. The CDR3 region has the DNA TGTGCCAGCAGTTCCTTAGAGGGGAACTTGTACGAGCAGTACTTC.

This clonotype was counted between two and nine times. In DNA form, the CDR3 reads TGTGCCAGCAGCTTCGCGGGACACCAAAACTATAATTCACCCCTCCACTTT. It encodes CASSFAGHQNYNSPLHF. This sequence joins TRBV7-6 and TRBJ1-6, with a possible D match to TRBD1 (6 bases). This CDR3 has 17 amino acids. V was pared by 3 bases and J by 3 bases, with 15 bases between. Germline V gives CDR1 SGHVS, CDR2 FNYEAQ.

There are a few counts of this clonotype. The genes are TRBV10-3 and TRBJ1-4, with D unresolved. The V end lost 3 bases, the J end lost 7 bases, and 12 bases lay between the germline ends. The length of the CDR3 is 14 residues. Germline V gene data show CDR1 as ENHRY and CDR2 as SYGVKD. CDR3 region: CAISEPRSGEKLFF. CDR3 coding DNA: TGTGCCATCAGTGAACCGAGATCGGGTGAAAAACTGTTTTTT.

A few counts support this clonotype. V usage is TRBV27 and J usage is TRBJ2-5; D unresolved. CDR1 MNHEY and CDR2 SMNVEV come from the germline V gene (reference sequence). The germline V and J ends were trimmed by 3 bases and 1 base, with 15 bases remaining between them. This CDR3 is built from 16 residues. CDR3 in amino acids: CASSLGGAGRQETQYF. The CDR3 nucleotides read TGTGCCAGCAGTTTGGGCGGAGCCGGGCGCCAAGAGACCCAGTACTTC.

The CDR3 reads CASSQGQGRGNEKLFF. As DNA, the CDR3 is TGTGCCAGCAGCCAAGGACAGGGGAGGGGTAATGAAAAACTGTTTTTT. The genes are TRBV4-2 and TRBJ1-4; 8 bases are a match to TRBD1. Germline trimming cut 1 base from V and 4 bases from J; bases unmatched to any gene: 5. The germline gives CDR1 LGHNA, CDR2 YNFKEQ. This CDR3 has 16 amino acids.

This clonotype is a singleton in its sample. CDR3 amino acids: CASSWDGPPLHF. For the CDR3, the DNA is TGTGCCAGCAGCTGGGACGGTCCACCCCTCCACTTT. This sequence joins TRBV6-2 or TRBV6-3 and TRBJ1-6; perhaps TRBD1 as D (5 bases). CDR1 and CDR2 (germline): MNHEY, SVGEGT. Trimming stripped 6 bases from V and 11 bases from J, with 11 bases between. The CDR3 covers 12 residues.

This clonotype was seen ten or more times. The CDR3 protein is CSASGGSNQPQHF. CDR3 coding DNA: TGCAGTGCCTCAGGGGGGAGCAATCAGCCCCAGCATTTT. The rearrangement links TRBV20-1 to TRBJ1-5; 7 bases map to TRBD1. The germline V gene encodes CDR1 DFQATT and CDR2 SNEGSKA (reference sequence). The CDR3 loop spans 13 amino acids. The V and J ends lost 6 bases and 1 base, in that order; junction bases with no gene match: 3.

This clonotype occurred a few times. The genes are TRBV6-5 and TRBJ2-6, with D unclear. Germline CDR1 reads MNHEY; CDR2 reads SVGAGI. V was cut by 6 bases and J by 0 bases, with 9 bases left in between. The CDR3 length is 15 residues. CDR3 nucleotides: TGTGCCAGCAGGCCGTACCACTCTGGGGCCAACGTCCTGACTTTC. It encodes CASRPYHSGANVLTF.

The chain couples TRBV20-1 to TRBJ2-3; D gene unclear. This CDR3 region has 14 residues. V was clipped by 6 bases and J by 0 bases, with 13 bases between them. Germline CDR1 DFQATT, CDR2 SNEGSKA (reference sequence). The CDR3 bases are TGCAGTGCCAAGACTCCAACTAGCACAGATACGCAGTATTTT. This gives the protein CSAKTPTSTDTQYF.

This rearrangement joins TRBV10-1 to TRBJ2-1; no definite D call. Per the germline V gene, CDR1 is WNHNN and CDR2 is SYGVQD (reference sequence). The V and J ends lost 0 bases and 0 bases respectively, with 9 bases between them. The CDR3 is made up of 16 amino acids. CDR3 sequence (DNA): TGCGCCAGCAGTGAGTCGCTGAAGAGCTCCTACAATGAGCAGTTCTTC. Translation gives CASSESLKSSYNEQFF.

The rearrangement joins TRBV28 to TRBJ2-7; no firm D call. V lost 2 bases and J lost 2, with 10 bases in between. In germline, CDR1 is MDHEN, CDR2 SYDVKM. The CDR3 sequence is 14 residues long. The chain's CDR3 is CASSLIPLAYEQYF. CDR3 DNA: TGTGCCAGCAGTTTAATCCCCCTAGCCTACGAGCAGTACTTC.